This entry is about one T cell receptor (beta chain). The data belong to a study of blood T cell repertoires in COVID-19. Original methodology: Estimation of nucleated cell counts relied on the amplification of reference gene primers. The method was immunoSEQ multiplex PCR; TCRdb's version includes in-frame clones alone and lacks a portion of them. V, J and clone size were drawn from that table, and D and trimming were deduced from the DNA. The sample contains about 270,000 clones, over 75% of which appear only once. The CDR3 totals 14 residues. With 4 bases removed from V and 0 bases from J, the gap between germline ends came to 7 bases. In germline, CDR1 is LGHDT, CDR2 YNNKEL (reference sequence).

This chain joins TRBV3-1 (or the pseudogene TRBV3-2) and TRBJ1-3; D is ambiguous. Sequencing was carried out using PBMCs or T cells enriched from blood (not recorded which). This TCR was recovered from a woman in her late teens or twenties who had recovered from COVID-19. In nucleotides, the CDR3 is TGTGCCAGCAGCCTCCGGAGCTCTGGAAACACCATATATTTT. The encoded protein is CASSLRSSGNTIYF.